Listed below are T cell receptor beta chains from one sample, sequenced in a study of T cell repertoires in cytomegalovirus infection. TCRdb re-called the reads with MiXCR, one entry per CDR3 protein. The repertoire consists of over 100,000 distinct CDR3 sequences, with around 31% occurring once and the leading ten covering 80% to 90%. Their antigen targets remain unknown. Source: CD8+ T cells from cultured PBMCs, taken from culture after CMV antigen stimulation. Receptors were obtained from a human donor in good health (CMV status not recorded). Some clones in this sample may be carry-over from other donors' samples. The CDR3 runs from the conserved cysteine through the conserved F or W. The order of the fields is clone size, J gene, D gene, V gene, CDR3 protein, CDR3 DNA. D genes are given only for firm matches. Size tells how often a clone was seen (once, few, many) or the class of an expanded clone, and some rows leave it out.

once TRBJ2-5 . TRBV6-6 CASIPSAPGGETQYF TGTGCCAGCATTCCCTCGGCCCCTGGAGGGGAGACCCAGTACTTC
. TRBJ2-3 TRBD1 TRBV29-1 CSVEPQGAGDTQYF TGCAGCGTTGAGCCACAGGGGGCCGGGGATACGCAGTATTTT
few TRBJ2-1 TRBD2 TRBV27 CASSFGGGEQFF TGTGCCAGCAGTTTTGGGGGGGGTGAGCAGTTCTTC
. TRBJ2-7 . TRBV4-1 CASSQVVGVYEQYF TGCGCCAGCAGCCAAGTGGTCGGGGTCTACGAGCAGTACTTC
few TRBJ2-7 . TRBV4-1 CASSLRPGSYEQYF TGCGCCAGCAGCCTGAGACCAGGGTCCTACGAGCAGTACTTC
. TRBJ2-4 . TRBV7-9 CASSFIGDLTRAKPIQYF TGTGCCAGCAGCTTCATAGGGGACCTTACTCGGGCAAAACCCATTCAGTACTTC
. TRBJ1-2 . TRBV4-1 CASSTLDGYGYTF TGCGCCAGCAGCACCCTCGACGGGTATGGCTACACCTTC
. TRBJ2-2 . TRBV20-1 CSARFSSNTGELFF TGCAGTGCTAGATTTTCATCAAACACCGGGGAGCTGTTTTTT
few TRBJ1-1 . TRBV20-1 CSARDIRGRDTEAFF TGCAGTGCTAGAGATATCAGGGGCCGGGACACTGAAGCTTTCTTT
. TRBJ2-5 . TRBV18 CASSPEEETQYF TGTGCCAGCTCACCGGAGGAAGAGACCCAGTACTTC
. TRBJ2-1 . TRBV2 CASTQPRSEQFF TGTGCCAGCACTCAGCCCCGGAGTGAGCAGTTCTTC
few TRBJ2-3 . TRBV6-5 CASSYSSWGSDTQYF TGTGCCAGCAGTTACTCCTCCTGGGGGTCAGATACGCAGTATTTT
. TRBJ1-5 . TRBV4-2 CASTPDRNSNQPQHF TGTGCCAGCACCCCGGACAGAAATAGCAATCAGCCCCAGCATTTT
. TRBJ2-5 TRBD1 TRBV2 CASSEVGGQQETQYF TGTGCCAGCAGTGAAGTAGGGGGACAGCAAGAGACCCAGTACTTC
few TRBJ2-6 . TRBV30 CAWSVGGANVLTF TGTGCCTGGAGTGTTGGAGGGGCCAACGTCCTGACTTTC
. TRBJ1-2 . TRBV19 CASSIDLQDGYTF TGTGCCAGTAGTATAGATCTACAGGATGGCTACACCTTC
many TRBJ2-2 . TRBV13 CASSTEFMRLNTGELFF TGTGCCAGCTCTACGGAGTTCATGCGATTGAACACCGGGGAGCTGTTTTTT
few TRBJ2-7 . TRBV7-9 CASSEEGLLTYEQYF TGTGCCAGCAGCGAGGAGGGCCTCCTCACCTACGAGCAGTACTTC
. TRBJ1-3 . TRBV2 CASSLRGTGGLNTIYF TGTGCCAGCAGCCTGAGGGGTACCGGGGGATTAAACACCATATATTTT
few TRBJ1-4 TRBD1 TRBV5-1 CASSSTGAEEKLFF TGCGCCAGCAGCTCGACAGGGGCGGAGGAAAAACTGTTTTTT
. TRBJ1-2 . TRBV13 CASSYSIQGDRDYGYTF TGTGCCAGCAGCTACTCTATACAGGGAGATCGGGACTATGGCTACACCTTC
. TRBJ1-1 . TRBV27 CATLLNTEAFF TGTGCCACTCTGTTGAACACTGAAGCTTTCTTT
. TRBJ2-3 TRBD2 TRBV5-1 CASSPGERGDSTDTQYF TGCGCCAGCAGCCCCGGGGAGCGGGGGGACTCCACAGATACGCAGTATTTT
. TRBJ2-7 . TRBV7-9 CASSPLYEQYF TGTGCCAGCAGCCCCTTGTACGAGCAGTACTTC
. TRBJ1-4 . TRBV9 CASSVARGTNEKLFF TGTGCCAGCAGCGTAGCACGGGGCACTAATGAAAAACTGTTTTTT
. TRBJ1-2 . TRBV12-3/TRBV12-4 CASSHRGGRFMTYGYTF TGTGCCAGCAGTCACCGGGGGGGGCGGTTTATGACCTATGGCTACACCTTC
many TRBJ2-7 . TRBV30 CAWKDSRSSYEQYF TGTGCCTGGAAGGACAGCCGAAGCTCCTACGAGCAGTACTTC
few TRBJ2-1 TRBD2 TRBV11-2 CASSTTSGGYNEQFF TGTGCCAGCAGCACGACTAGCGGGGGATACAATGAGCAGTTCTTC
. TRBJ2-7 . TRBV7-6 CASSLGPRRTTSYEQYF TGTGCCAGCAGCTTAGGTCCAAGGAGGACAACCTCCTACGAGCAGTACTTC
many TRBJ2-1 TRBD2 TRBV7-8 CASNFGGGTRFNEQFF TGTGCCAGCAACTTTGGGGGGGGGACCCGATTCAATGAGCAGTTCTTC
. TRBJ1-2 TRBD1 TRBV6-2/TRBV6-3 CASSYRDRGRGGYTF TGTGCCAGCAGTTACCGGGACAGGGGGCGAGGAGGCTACACCTTC
. TRBJ2-2 . TRBV4-1 CASSLPGLLTGELFF TGCGCCAGCAGCCTCCCAGGACTCCTCACCGGGGAGCTGTTTTTT
. TRBJ1-1 . TRBV6-6 CASSYLGAGTEAFF TGTGCCAGCAGTTATCTGGGGGCGGGCACTGAAGCTTTCTTT
few TRBJ2-7 . TRBV20-1 CSAREGRGGSYEQYF TGCAGTGCTAGAGAGGGTAGAGGGGGATCCTACGAGCAGTACTTC
. TRBJ1-4 . TRBV27 CASSFRVYEKLFF TGTGCCAGCAGTTTCAGGGTTTACGAAAAACTGTTTTTT
. TRBJ2-2 . TRBV27 CASSFVLNTGELFF TGTGCCAGCAGTTTCGTGCTGAACACCGGGGAGCTGTTTTTT
. TRBJ2-7 . TRBV6-5 CASSYSPSTYEQYF TGTGCCAGCAGTTACTCGCCCTCAACCTACGAGCAGTACTTC
. TRBJ2-1 . TRBV19 CASSPGPYYNEQFF TGTGCCAGTAGCCCCGGGCCTTATTACAATGAGCAGTTCTTC
. TRBJ2-1 TRBD2 TRBV15 CATSTLDGGGYFNEQFF TGTGCGACTTCCACTCTCGATGGCGGGGGGTACTTCAATGAGCAGTTCTTC
few TRBJ1-1 TRBD1 TRBV5-6 CASTTGQLMNTEAFF TGTGCCAGCACCACGGGACAGCTTATGAACACTGAAGCTTTCTTT
. TRBJ1-2 . TRBV27 CASSPHLTGLNGYTF TGTGCCAGCAGTCCCCACTTGACAGGTCTAAACGGCTACACCTTC
. TRBJ1-4 . TRBV6-1 CASSEARSGRSNEKLFF TGTGCCAGCAGTGAAGCGAGGTCCGGCAGGAGCAATGAAAAACTGTTTTTT
few TRBJ2-1 . TRBV4-1 CASTLFEGFYNEQFF TGCGCCAGCACCCTTTTTGAGGGATTCTACAATGAGCAGTTCTTC
. TRBJ2-1 TRBD2 TRBV11-2 CASSRKRGPSYNEQFF TGTGCCAGCAGCAGGAAGCGGGGGCCCTCCTACAATGAGCAGTTCTTC
few TRBJ2-3 TRBD1 TRBV7-6 CASTGGRTSTDTQYF TGTGCCAGTACAGGGGGAAGGACTAGCACAGATACGCAGTATTTT
many TRBJ2-1 TRBD2 TRBV7-8 CASSLISGGPYNEQFF TGTGCCAGCAGCTTAATAAGCGGGGGACCCTACAATGAGCAGTTCTTC